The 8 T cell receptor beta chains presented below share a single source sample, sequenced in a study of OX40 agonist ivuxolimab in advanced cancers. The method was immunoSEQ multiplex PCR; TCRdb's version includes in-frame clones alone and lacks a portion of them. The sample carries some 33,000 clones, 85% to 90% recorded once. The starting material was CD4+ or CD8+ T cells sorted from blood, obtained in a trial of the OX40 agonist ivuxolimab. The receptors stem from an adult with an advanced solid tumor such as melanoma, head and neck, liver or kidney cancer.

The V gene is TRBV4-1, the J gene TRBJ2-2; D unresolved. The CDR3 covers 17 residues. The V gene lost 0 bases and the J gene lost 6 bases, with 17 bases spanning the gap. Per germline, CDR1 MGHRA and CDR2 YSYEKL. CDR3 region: CASSQEGQVQRSGELFF. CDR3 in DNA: TGCGCCAGCAGCCAAGAAGGGCAGGTACAGAGGTCCGGGGAGCTGTTTTTT.

The CDR3 reads CASSNRDQGNQPQHF. DNA of the CDR3: TGTGCCAGCAGCAATCGGGATCAGGGAAATCAGCCCCAGCATTTT. The chain carries TRBV21-1 and TRBJ1-5. TRBV21-1 is termed a pseudogene. This CDR3 is built from 15 residues.

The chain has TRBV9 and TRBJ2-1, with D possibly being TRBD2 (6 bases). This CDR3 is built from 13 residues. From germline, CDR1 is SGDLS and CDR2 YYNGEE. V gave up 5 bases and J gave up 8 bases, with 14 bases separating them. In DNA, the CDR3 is TGTGCCAGCAGGGGCGGAGGGGCCCATGAGCAGTTCTTC. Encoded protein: CASRGGGAHEQFF. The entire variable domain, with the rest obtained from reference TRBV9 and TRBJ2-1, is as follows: DSGVTQTPKHLITATGQRVTLRCSPRSGDLSVYWYQQSLDQGLQFLIQYYNGEERAKGNILERFSAQQFPDLHSELNLSSLELGDSALYFCASRGGGAHEQFFGPGTRLTVL.

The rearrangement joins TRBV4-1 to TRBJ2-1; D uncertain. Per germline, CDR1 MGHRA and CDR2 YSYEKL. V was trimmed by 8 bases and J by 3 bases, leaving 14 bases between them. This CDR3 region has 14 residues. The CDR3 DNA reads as TGCGCCAGCGGTCAAGTTCTGGACTACAATGAGCAGTTCTTC. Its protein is CASGQVLDYNEQFF.

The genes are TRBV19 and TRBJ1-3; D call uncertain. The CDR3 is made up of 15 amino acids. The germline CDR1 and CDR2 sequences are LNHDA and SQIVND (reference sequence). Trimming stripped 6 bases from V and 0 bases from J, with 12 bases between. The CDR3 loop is CASRVMADSGNTIYF. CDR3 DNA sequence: TGTGCCAGTAGAGTGATGGCTGACTCTGGAAACACCATATATTTT.

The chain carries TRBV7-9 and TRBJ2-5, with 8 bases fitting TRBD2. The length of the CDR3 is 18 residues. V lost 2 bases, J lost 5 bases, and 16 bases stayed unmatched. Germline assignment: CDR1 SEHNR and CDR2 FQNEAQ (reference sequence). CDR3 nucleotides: TGTGCCAGCAGCTTATTCGCTGGACTAGCCAATCGCCGTGAGACCCAGTACTTC. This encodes CASSLFAGLANRRETQYF.

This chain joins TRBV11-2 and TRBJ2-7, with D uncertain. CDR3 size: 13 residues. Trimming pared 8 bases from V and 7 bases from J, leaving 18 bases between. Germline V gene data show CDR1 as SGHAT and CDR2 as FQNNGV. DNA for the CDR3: TGTGCCAGCTTATCGTGGGCCGCACCTGAGCAGTACTTC. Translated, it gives CASLSWAAPEQYF.

In DNA form, the CDR3 reads TGTGCCAGCAGCTTTCTCCGTAGCTCCTATAATTCACCCCTCCACTTT. This encodes CASSFLRSSYNSPLHF. This chain uses TRBV5-8 with TRBJ1-6; D unclear. Germline V gene sequence: CDR1 SGHTS, CDR2 YDEGEE. This CDR3 region has 16 residues. With 2 bases removed from V and 0 bases from J, the gap between germline ends came to 9 bases.